The 20 T cell receptor beta chains in this list originate from one sample, sequenced in a study of T cells in women clearing cervical HPV infection (dated by TCRdb to the late 2010s). The method was the immunoSEQ multiplex PCR assay. The immuneACCESS repertoire file appears here via TCRdb, limited to in-frame rearrangements. These files lack a portion of the clones; in checked studies, under half of the deficit traces to unresolved V genes, and the cause of the others is not known. This sample's table has entries for tens of thousands of clones. The biggest ten clones account for approximately 6% of the sample. Specimen: blood buffy coat. Receptors were obtained from a woman between 18 and 75 years old with a cervical HPV16 infection that either progressed to CIN3+ or cleared (not recorded which).

With regard to this clone: The observed sequence ends 3 residues before the CDR3 terminus, with the missing tail filled in from the germline J gene. V usage is TRBV28 and J usage is TRBJ2-5, with TRBD2 as a possible D gene (6 bases). In germline, CDR1 is MDHEN, CDR2 SYDVKM. V lost 3 bases, J lost 4 bases, and 15 bases lay in between. The CDR3 sequence is 15 residues long. CDR3 DNA, as far as it was read: TGTGCCAGCAGTTTGGGTCTAGCGCCGGGAGAGACC. This gives the protein CASSLGLAPGET. In full, the CDR3 reads CASSLGLAPGETQYF.

As concerns this clone: The read falls 3 residues short of the CDR3 end, and the missing part is taken from the germline J gene. The chain recombines TRBV7-2 with TRBJ2-3; 8 bases agree with TRBD2. The germline gives CDR1 SGHTA, CDR2 FQGNSA. The V and J ends lost 2 bases and 5 bases, in that order; junction bases with no gene match: 0. The CDR3 extends over 13 amino acids. This chain's CDR3 is CASSLLAGDTQYF. The covered CDR3 bases are TGTGCCAGCAGCTTACTAGCGGGAGATACG.

Concerning this clone: The read falls 3 residues short of the CDR3 end, and the missing part is taken from the germline J gene. The chain links TRBV5-1 to TRBJ2-3, with D possibly TRBD1 on 6 matching bases. Per germline, CDR1 SGHRS and CDR2 YFSETQ. The CDR3 is 14 amino acids. Trimming took off 3 bases at V and 2 bases at J, with 10 bases between the two ends. CDR3 protein: CASSSQGYTDTQYF. The sequenced part of the CDR3 DNA is TGCGCCAGCAGCTCCCAGGGGTACACAGATACG. Full variable domain (rest looked up from reference TRBV5-1 and TRBJ2-3): KAGVTQTPRYLIKTRGQQVTLSCSPISGHRSVSWYQQTPGQGLQFLFEYFSETQRNKGNFPGRFSGRQFSNSRSEMNVSTLELGDSALYLCASSSQGYTDTQYFGPGTRLTVL.

Concerning this clone itself: The read ends 3 residues before the CDR3 terminus; that terminus is restored from the germline J gene. V and J are TRBV5-1 and TRBJ2-7; 8 bases agree with TRBD2. After removal of 0 bases from V and 3 bases from J, the junction contained 5 bases not matched to a gene. The CDR3 loop spans 15 amino acids. Germline values: CDR1 SGHRS, CDR2 YFSETQ. The CDR3 protein is CASSLGSGRDYEQYF. The sequenced part of the CDR3 DNA is TGCGCCAGCAGCTTGGGGAGCGGGAGAGACTACGAG.

As regards this clone: The read is 3 residues too short to cover the CDR3 end, so that end is filled in from the germline J gene. V gene TRBV7-9 combines with J gene TRBJ2-3; 9 bases are a match to TRBD1. The CDR3 is 15 residues long. CDR1 and CDR2 (germline): SEHNR, FQNEAQ (reference sequence). J lost 3 bases, V lost 4 bases, and 5 bases had no gene match. The DNA read from the CDR3 is TGTGCCAGCAGCTCGGACAGGGGTCGGACAGATACG. It specifies CASSSDRGRTDT. The full CDR3 sequence reads CASSSDRGRTDTQYF.

Points on this clone: The read halts 3 residues ahead of the CDR3 end, with the missing end drawn from the germline J gene. The rearrangement uses TRBV18 and TRBJ1-1; D remains ambiguous. Germline CDR1 is KGHSH and CDR2 is LQKENI. Trimming removed 4 bases at V and 5 bases at J, with 11 bases between. This CDR3 is 13 amino acids long. The CDR3 DNA, read in part, is TGTGCCAGCTCACAAAGCGGTGCGACTGAA. Translated: CASSQSGATE. The entire CDR3 protein reads CASSQSGATEAFF.

Turning to this clone: The read falls 3 residues short of the CDR3 end, and the missing part is taken from the germline J gene. The chain carries TRBV7-3 and TRBJ1-5, with TRBD1 identical over 7 bases. J lost 6 bases, V lost 1 base, and 12 bases had no gene match. CDR1 is SGHTA and CDR2 is FQGTGA in the germline V gene. The CDR3 has 17 residues. CDR3 amino acids: CASSLIVRNRGGQPQHF. The CDR3 bases that were read are TGTGCCAGCAGCTTAATTGTCCGCAACAGGGGTGGTCAGCCC.

A note on this clone: The read ends 3 residues shy of where the CDR3 ends; the end is completed using the germline J gene. The rearrangement links TRBV5-4 to TRBJ2-7; D not resolved. CDR3 size: 12 residues. Germline assignment: CDR1 SGHNT and CDR2 YYREEE (reference sequence). V was pared by 1 base and J by 1 base, with 3 bases between. CDR3: CASSLYSYEQYF. CDR3 DNA (partial): TGTGCCAGCAGCTTGTATTCCTACGAG. The full variable domain, completed using reference TRBV5-4 and TRBJ2-7, is ETGVTQSPTHLIKTRGQQVTLRCSSQSGHNTVSWYQQALGQGPQFIFQYYREEENGRGNFPPRFSGLQFPNYSSELNVNALELDDSALYLCASSLYSYEQYFGPGTRLTVT.

Concerning this clone itself: The read finishes 3 residues shy of the CDR3 end, and the germline J gene is used to complete it. The chain couples TRBV20-1 to TRBJ2-7, with TRBD2 as a possible D gene (6 bases). From germline, CDR1 is DFQATT and CDR2 SNEGSKA (reference sequence). V lost 5 bases, J lost 6 bases, and 14 bases lay in between. The CDR3 spans 12 residues. CDR3 DNA (partial): TGCAGTGCTGATACGTATAGCGGCGAG. Encoded protein: CSADTYSGE. The whole CDR3 protein is CSADTYSGEQYF.

CDR3 in amino acids: CASSRDSLSYEQYF. The sequenced CDR3 bases are TGTGCCAGCTCACGGGACAGTCTTTCCTACGAG. The chain joins TRBV18 to TRBJ2-7; TRBD1 matches 7 bases. The sequence runs out 3 residues before the end of the CDR3; the remainder is reconstructed from the germline J gene. Germline V gene lookup returns CDR1 KGHSH and CDR2 LQKENI. The CDR3 contains 14 residues. The V gene end was trimmed by 4 bases and the J gene end by 1 base; junction bases not matched to a gene: 4.

Turning to this clone: The read halts 3 residues ahead of the CDR3 end, with the missing end drawn from the germline J gene. The V gene is TRBV29-1, the J gene TRBJ2-1; 11 positions agree with TRBD2. J lost 6 bases, V lost 1 base, and 2 bases had no gene match. Germline CDR1 SQVTM, CDR2 ANQGSEA. The CDR3 contains 14 residues. CDR3 bases read: TGCAGCGTTGAAGGACTAGCGGGGCTCAATGAG. This sequence encodes CSVEGLAGLNE. The complete CDR3 sequence is CSVEGLAGLNEQFF.

On this clone: The read comes to an end 3 residues before the CDR3 does, leaving the germline J gene to fill in the end. The genes are TRBV20-1 and TRBJ1-5, with a possible D match to TRBD1 (6 bases). Germline loops: CDR1 DFQATT, CDR2 SNEGSKA (reference sequence). With 3 bases removed from V and 5 bases from J, the gap between germline ends came to 20 bases. The CDR3 totals 16 residues. The sequenced CDR3 bases are TGCAGTGCTAGTGGGGGGGGCCGGGGAAAGGATCAGCCC. Amino acids: CSASGGGRGKDQP. In full, the CDR3 reads CSASGGGRGKDQPQHF.

About this clone itself: The CDR3 extends 3 residues past the end of the read, so its final part is completed from the germline J gene. The chain links TRBV20-1 to TRBJ2-7, with TRBD2 identical over 7 bases. Germline CDR1 DFQATT, CDR2 SNEGSKA (reference sequence). The CDR3 is made up of 14 amino acids. The J segment lost 2 bases and the V segment lost 6 bases, leaving 10 bases of the junction unmatched. The CDR3 DNA, read in part, is TGCAGTGCAACGGGACTACCAATCCCCTACGAG. It codes for CSATGLPIPYE. Given in full, the CDR3 is CSATGLPIPYEQYF.

In the case of this clone: The read finishes 3 residues shy of the CDR3 end, and the germline J gene is used to complete it. The chain uses TRBV19 and TRBJ2-2; 8 bases align to TRBD1. This CDR3 contains 16 residues. CDR1 is LNHDA and CDR2 is SQIVND in the germline V gene (reference sequence). Germline trimming cut 6 bases from V and 3 bases from J; bases unmatched to any gene: 9. The CDR3 bases that were read are TGTGCCAGTAGCTTCCCCAGGGGGCTGGACACCGGGGAG. The encoded protein is CASSFPRGLDTGE. The complete CDR3 sequence is CASSFPRGLDTGELFF.

Regarding this clone: The read terminates 3 residues ahead of where the CDR3 ends, so the germline J gene completes it. The chain is built from TRBV5-4 and TRBJ1-2, with TRBD1 as a possible D gene (5 bases). Germline assignment: CDR1 SGHNT and CDR2 YYREEE (reference sequence). V was clipped by 7 bases and J by 4 bases, with 14 bases between them. The CDR3 totals 13 residues. The sequenced CDR3 bases are TGTGCCAGCGGAAGCAGGGCTCCCTATGGC. Encoded protein: CASGSRAPYG. The whole CDR3 sequence is CASGSRAPYGYTF.

Remarks on this clone: The sequenced fragment ends 3 residues before the CDR3 boundary, so the rest is inferred from the germline J gene. The gene calls are TRBV5-1 and TRBJ1-2, with TRBD1 as a possible D gene (5 bases). From germline, CDR1 is SGHRS and CDR2 YFSETQ. The CDR3 runs 15 residues. The CDR3 sequence: CASSLGQSSYNEYTF. CDR3 DNA (partial): TGCGCCAGCAGCTTGGGACAGAGCTCCTACAATGAG.

Points on this clone: From the germline J gene comes the end of the CDR3, since the read stops 3 residues before it. The genes are TRBV20-1 and TRBJ2-4; the D gene is possibly TRBD1 (6 bases). The CDR3 has 12 amino acids. Looked up from germline, CDR1 is DFQATT and CDR2 is SNEGSKA (reference sequence). CDR3 DNA (partial): TGCAGTGCTAGAGCCCCAGGGGTGGTT. Protein sequence: CSARAPGVV. The entire CDR3 reads CSARAPGVVQYF.

CDR3 DNA (partial): TGCAGTGCTAACCCCAGGGAGTTGGGCTACAATGAG. This translates into CSANPRELGYNE. The complete CDR3 reads CSANPRELGYNEQFF. This sequence joins TRBV20-1 and TRBJ2-1; either TRBD1 or TRBD2 may fit D (5 bases each). The sequence runs out 3 residues before the end of the CDR3; the remainder is reconstructed from the germline J gene. The CDR3 extends over 15 amino acids. V dropped 4 bases and J dropped 3 bases, with 16 bases sitting between them. The germline CDR1 and CDR2 sequences are DFQATT and SNEGSKA (reference sequence).

This CDR3 reads CATSRASRGTGELFF. CDR3 DNA, as far as it was read: TGTGCCACCAGCAGAGCGAGCAGGGGGACCGGGGAG. This chain connects TRBV15 to TRBJ2-2; 7 nucleotides agree with TRBD1. The read halts 3 residues ahead of the CDR3 end, with the missing end drawn from the germline J gene. Per germline, CDR1 LNHNV and CDR2 YYDKDF (reference sequence). CDR3 size: 15 residues. V gave up 1 base and J gave up 5 bases; unmatched junction bases: 4.

Points on this clone: The CDR3 end lies 3 residues beyond the end of the read and is filled in from the germline J gene. The chain carries TRBV4-1 and TRBJ2-7, with TRBD1 as a possible D gene (6 bases). Germline V CDR1 and CDR2: MGHRA, YSYEKL. Trimming pared 0 bases from V and 4 bases from J, leaving 13 bases between. This CDR3 spans 15 amino acids. The sequenced CDR3 bases are TGCGCCAGCAGCCAAGATCGGAGGACAGCGTACGAG. As protein: CASSQDRRTAYE. In full, the CDR3 is CASSQDRRTAYEQYF.